The clone carrying this T cell receptor (beta chain) appeared a few times. The antigen is unknown. This record belongs to a study of beta chain features in type 1 diabetes. The study, taken as a whole, reports: Type 1 diabetes patients had moderately but significantly shorter TCRB CDR3s in all four CD4+ subsets.

The authors reverse transcribed all of the isolated RNA, so sequencing captured expressed TCRB transcripts. Measured with immunoSEQ multiplex PCR; TCRdb has only the in-frame clones, and not every one. In the table there are hundreds of thousands of clones, around 15% of which are singletons. From germline, CDR1 is SNHLY and CDR2 FYNNEI. The CDR3 is 13 residues long. V was shortened by 4 bases and J by 5 bases, with 11 bases between the two germline ends. The sequence was obtained from a man in his late teens or twenties with type 1 diabetes. The sequencing sample was made of naive CD4+ T cells from blood. V gene TRBV2 combines with J gene TRBJ1-1; D gene unclear. The CDR3 bases are TGTGCCAGCAGTGTGGCAGGAAAGACTGAAGCTTTCTTT. It specifies CASSVAGKTEAFF.